Shown below are 6 T cell receptor beta chains from a single sample sequenced in a study of breast tumors, draining lymph nodes, adjacent tissues. Breast cancer patients provided tissue from their axillary draining lymph nodes. TCRdb re-derived calls from the multiplex PCR reads in MiXCR, one entry per CDR3 protein. The data contain 120,000 or so distinct CDR3 sequences, less than 20% of them singletons. The material sequenced was axillary lymph node tissue. The receptors derive from a female donor with breast cancer. Some clones in this sample may be carry-over from other donors' samples.

In its sample, this clonotype was seen many times. The chain links TRBV11-1 to TRBJ2-3; 7 bases align to TRBD1. This CDR3 has 16 residues. Losses at the gene ends were 6 bases for V and 0 bases for J; bases not matched to a gene: 9. The germline gives CDR1 SGHAT, CDR2 FQDESV (reference sequence). The CDR3 bases are TGTGCCAGCAGTCGCGACAGGGAATATAGCACAGATACGCAGTATTTT. Amino acids: CASSRDREYSTDTQYF.

This clonotype has at least ten counts. The chain employs TRBV7-3 and TRBJ2-3; TRBD2 matches 14 bases. Germline values: CDR1 SGHTA, CDR2 FQGTGA. This CDR3 contains 16 residues. Trimming removed 4 bases from V and 8 bases from J; junction bases left unmatched: 8. The CDR3 protein is CASSSRLAGGPGTQYF. The CDR3 DNA sequence: TGTGCCAGCAGCTCACGACTAGCGGGAGGGCCGGGTACGCAGTATTTT.

For this clonotype: A much larger clonotype is one base distant, so this may be a read error. The V call is TRBV7-2, the J call TRBJ2-2, with D possibly TRBD2 on 5 matching bases. Per germline, CDR1 SGHTA and CDR2 FQGNSA. The CDR3 runs to 13 residues. The DNA of the CDR3 is TGTGACAGCAGCCGGAGGTGGAACGGGGAGCTGTTTTTT. Translated, it gives CDSSRRWNGELFF.

Ten or more counts support this clonotype. The chain recombines TRBV6-2 or TRBV6-3 with TRBJ2-6, with a weak D call TRBD2 (6 bases). Trimming left V 5 bases short and J 1 base short, with 12 bases between. From germline, CDR1 is MNHEY and CDR2 SVGEGT. This CDR3 has 16 residues. The CDR3 here is CASSVTGTSGANVLTF. CDR3 DNA sequence: TGTGCCAGCAGTGTAACCGGGACTTCTGGGGCCAACGTCCTGACTTTC.

The rearrangement joins TRBV2 to TRBJ1-5; D gene ambiguous. The germline V gene encodes CDR1 SNHLY and CDR2 FYNNEI. The CDR3 extends over 14 amino acids. The V and J ends lost 7 bases and 6 bases respectively, with 16 bases between them. The DNA for the CDR3 is TGTGCCAGCAACACACTGAGTGTGGGTCAGCCCCAGCATTTT. It encodes CASNTLSVGQPQHF.

This clonotype has at least ten counts. V and J are TRBV7-2 and TRBJ2-7; TRBD1 aligns across 8 bases. Germline loops: CDR1 SGHTA, CDR2 FQGNSA. The J segment lost 5 bases and the V segment lost 4 bases, leaving 7 bases of the junction unmatched. The CDR3 loop spans 14 amino acids. CDR3 sequence: CASSSPTGANEQYF. The CDR3 nucleotides are TGTGCCAGCAGCTCCCCGACAGGGGCCAACGAGCAGTACTTC.